This TCR beta chain was captured in a study of T cells after yellow fever vaccination. Looking at the study overall: The fractions with low cell numbers were processed using SMART-Seq v4 Ultra Low Input.

This clonotype has ten or more counts. Its antigen is not known. Notes on the study in general: In post-booster samples, most primary-vaccination clones reappeared (about 95% CD4, 70% to 90% CD8). Contamination by abundant bulk-population clonotypes could be present in FACS-sorted repertoires.

TCRdb called the 5' RACE reads again in MiXCR, with one record for every CDR3 protein. The sample has 500,000 to 650,000 distinct CDR3 sequences, 17% seen once. The V gene end was trimmed by 8 bases and the J gene end by 11 bases; junction bases not matched to a gene: 11. The CDR3 length is 14 residues. The chain couples TRBV12-3 or TRBV12-4 to TRBJ2-1, with 11 nucleotides matching TRBD1. The input for sequencing was PBMCs, taken 4 to 5 days after the first yellow fever vaccination. This receptor was obtained from a man aged 18 to 30 who received the YFV17D yellow fever vaccine. The DNA for the CDR3 is TGTGCCAGCTCTTGGCTGGACAGGGGGCAAAAGCAGTTCTTC. Its protein product is CASSWLDRGQKQFF.